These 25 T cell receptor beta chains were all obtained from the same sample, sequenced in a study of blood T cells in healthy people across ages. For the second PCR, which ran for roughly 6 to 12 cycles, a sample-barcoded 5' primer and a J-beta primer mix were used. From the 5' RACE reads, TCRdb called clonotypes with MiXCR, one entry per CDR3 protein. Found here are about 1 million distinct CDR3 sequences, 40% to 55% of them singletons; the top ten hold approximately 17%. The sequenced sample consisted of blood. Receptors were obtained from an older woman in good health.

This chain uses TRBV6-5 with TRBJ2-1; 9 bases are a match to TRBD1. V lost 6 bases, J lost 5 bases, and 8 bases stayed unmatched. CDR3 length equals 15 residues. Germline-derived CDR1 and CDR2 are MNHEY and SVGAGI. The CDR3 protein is CASRAGTGRNNEQFF. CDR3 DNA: TGTGCCAGCAGGGCCGGGACAGGGCGTAACAATGAGCAGTTCTTC.

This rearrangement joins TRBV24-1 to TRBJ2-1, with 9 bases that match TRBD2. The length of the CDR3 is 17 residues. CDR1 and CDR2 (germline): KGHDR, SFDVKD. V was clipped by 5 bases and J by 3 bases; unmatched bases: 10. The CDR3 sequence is CATSGPGKTSGYNEQFF. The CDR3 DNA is TGTGCCACCAGTGGTCCAGGGAAGACTAGCGGCTACAATGAGCAGTTCTTC.

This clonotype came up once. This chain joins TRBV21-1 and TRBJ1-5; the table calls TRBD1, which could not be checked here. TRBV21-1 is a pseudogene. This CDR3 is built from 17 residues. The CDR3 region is CASGHGQGGVSNQPQHF. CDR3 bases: TGTGCCAGCGGCCACGGACAGGGGGGGGTAAGCAATCAGCCCCAGCATTTT.

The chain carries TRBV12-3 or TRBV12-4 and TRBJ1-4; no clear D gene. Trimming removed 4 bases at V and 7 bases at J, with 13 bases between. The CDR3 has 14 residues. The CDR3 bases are TGTGCCAGCAGTTATGCAGTCAGCGGTGAAAAACTGTTTTTT. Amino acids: CASSYAVSGEKLFF.

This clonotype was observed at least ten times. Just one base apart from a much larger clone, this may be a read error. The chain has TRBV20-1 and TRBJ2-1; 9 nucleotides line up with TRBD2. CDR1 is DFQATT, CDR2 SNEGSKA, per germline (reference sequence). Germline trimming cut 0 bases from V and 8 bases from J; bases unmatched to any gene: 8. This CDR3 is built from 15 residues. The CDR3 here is CSARDGVAGVHEQFF. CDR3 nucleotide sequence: TGCAGTGCTAGAGATGGGGTAGCGGGAGTCCATGAGCAGTTCTTC.

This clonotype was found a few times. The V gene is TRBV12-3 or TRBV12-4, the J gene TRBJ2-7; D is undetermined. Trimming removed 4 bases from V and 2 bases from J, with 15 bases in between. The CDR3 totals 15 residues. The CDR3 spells CASSWALGVAYEQYF. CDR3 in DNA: TGTGCCAGCAGTTGGGCTCTCGGCGTAGCCTACGAGCAGTACTTC.

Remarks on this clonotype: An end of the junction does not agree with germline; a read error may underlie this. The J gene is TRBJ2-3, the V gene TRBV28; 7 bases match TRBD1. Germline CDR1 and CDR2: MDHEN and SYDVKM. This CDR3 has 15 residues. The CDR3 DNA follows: TGTGCCAGCAGTTTAAGACAGGGAAACACAGATACGCGGTATTTT. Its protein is CASSLRQGNTDTRYF.

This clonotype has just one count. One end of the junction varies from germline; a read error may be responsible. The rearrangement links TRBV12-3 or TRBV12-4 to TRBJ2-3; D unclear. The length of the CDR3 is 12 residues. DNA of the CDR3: TGTGTCAGCAGACTGAACGCAGATACGCAGTATTTT. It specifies CVSRLNADTQYF.

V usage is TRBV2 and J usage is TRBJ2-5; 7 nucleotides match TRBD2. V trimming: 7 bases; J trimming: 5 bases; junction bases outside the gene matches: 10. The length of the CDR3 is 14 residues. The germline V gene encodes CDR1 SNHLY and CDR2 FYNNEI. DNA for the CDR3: TGTGCCAGCATAAGAGGCGGGAGTATGGAGACCCAGTACTTC. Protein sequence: CASIRGGSMETQYF.

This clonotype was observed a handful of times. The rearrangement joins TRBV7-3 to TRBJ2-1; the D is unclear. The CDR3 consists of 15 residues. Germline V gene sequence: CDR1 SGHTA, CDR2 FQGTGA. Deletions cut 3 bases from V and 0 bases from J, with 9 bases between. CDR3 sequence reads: CASSFRQSSYNEQFF. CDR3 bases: TGTGCCAGCAGCTTCAGGCAGAGCTCCTACAATGAGCAGTTCTTC.

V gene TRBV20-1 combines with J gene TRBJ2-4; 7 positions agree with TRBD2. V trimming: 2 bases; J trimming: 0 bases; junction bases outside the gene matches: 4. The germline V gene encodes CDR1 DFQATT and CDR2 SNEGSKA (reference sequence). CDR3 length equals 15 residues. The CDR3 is CSARSIAGAKNIQYF. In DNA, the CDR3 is TGCAGTGCTAGATCTATAGCGGGAGCCAAAAACATTCAGTACTTC.

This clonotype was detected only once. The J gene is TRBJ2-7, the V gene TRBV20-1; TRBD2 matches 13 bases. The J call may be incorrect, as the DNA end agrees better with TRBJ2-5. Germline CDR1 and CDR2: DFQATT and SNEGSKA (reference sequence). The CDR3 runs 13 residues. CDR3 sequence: CSSTSGGKETQYF. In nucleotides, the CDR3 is TGCAGTTCGACTAGCGGGGGGAAAGAGACCCAGTACTTC.

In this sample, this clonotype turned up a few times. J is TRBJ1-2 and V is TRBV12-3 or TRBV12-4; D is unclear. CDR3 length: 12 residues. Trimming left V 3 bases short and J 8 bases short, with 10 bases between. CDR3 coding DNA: TGTGCCAGCAGTTTCAGGAATCGCGGCTACACCTTC. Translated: CASSFRNRGYTF.

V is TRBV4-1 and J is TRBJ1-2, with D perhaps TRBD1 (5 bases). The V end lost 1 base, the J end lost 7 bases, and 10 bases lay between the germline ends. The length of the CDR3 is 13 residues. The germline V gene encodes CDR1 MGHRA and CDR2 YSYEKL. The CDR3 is CASSQVTGGGYTF. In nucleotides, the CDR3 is TGCGCCAGCAGCCAAGTTACAGGAGGTGGCTACACCTTC.

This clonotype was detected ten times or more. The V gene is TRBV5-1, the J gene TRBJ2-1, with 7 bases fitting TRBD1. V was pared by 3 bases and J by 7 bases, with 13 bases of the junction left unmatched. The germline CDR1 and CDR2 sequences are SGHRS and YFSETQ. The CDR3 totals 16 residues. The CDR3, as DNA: TGCGCCAGCAGCTCTATAATGAGGACAGGACCTAATGAGCAGTTCTTC. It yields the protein CASSSIMRTGPNEQFF.

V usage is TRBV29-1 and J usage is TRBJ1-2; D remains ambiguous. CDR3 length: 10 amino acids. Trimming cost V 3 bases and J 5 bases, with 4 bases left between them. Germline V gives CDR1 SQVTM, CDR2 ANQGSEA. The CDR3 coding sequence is TGCAGCGTTGATCGGTATGGCTACACCTTC. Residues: CSVDRYGYTF.

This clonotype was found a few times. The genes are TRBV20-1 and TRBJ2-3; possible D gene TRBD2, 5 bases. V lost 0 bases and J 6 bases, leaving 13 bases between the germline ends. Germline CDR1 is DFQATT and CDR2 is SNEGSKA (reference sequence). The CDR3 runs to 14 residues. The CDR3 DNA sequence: TGCAGTGCTAGAGATGGAGGCCCTCCCGATACGCAGTATTTT. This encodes CSARDGGPPDTQYF.

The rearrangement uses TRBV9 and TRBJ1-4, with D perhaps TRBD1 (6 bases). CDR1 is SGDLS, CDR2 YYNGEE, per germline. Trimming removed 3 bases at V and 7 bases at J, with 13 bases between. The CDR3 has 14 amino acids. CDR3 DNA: TGTGCCAGCAGCGGAACAGGGTCGGGTGAAAAACTGTTTTTT. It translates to CASSGTGSGEKLFF.

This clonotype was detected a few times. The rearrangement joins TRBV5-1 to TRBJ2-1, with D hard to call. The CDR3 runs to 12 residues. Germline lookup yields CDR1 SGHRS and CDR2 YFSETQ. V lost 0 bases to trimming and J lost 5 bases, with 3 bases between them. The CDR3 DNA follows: TGCGCCAGCAGCTTGGAACACAATGAGCAGTTCTTC. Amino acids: CASSLEHNEQFF.

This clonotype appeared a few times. CDR3 amino acids: CASSWGLAGATDTQYF. The CDR3 nucleotides read TGTGCCAGCAGCTGGGGACTAGCGGGAGCAACAGATACGCAGTATTTT. V is TRBV7-2 and J is TRBJ2-3; TRBD2 agrees at 14 bases. CDR3 length equals 16 residues. Germline V gene lookup returns CDR1 SGHTA and CDR2 FQGNSA. The trim removed 4 bases at V and 3 bases at J, leaving 3 bases unmatched.

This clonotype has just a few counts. The CDR3 DNA follows: TGTGCCAGCAGCTTATCGGTCAGGGATATTATTGATTATGGCTACACCTTC. Amino acid sequence: CASSLSVRDIIDYGYTF. V is TRBV7-9 and J is TRBJ1-2; TRBD1 might be the D (5 bases). This CDR3 comprises 17 residues. Trimming removed 2 bases at V and 5 bases at J, with 21 bases between. Looked up from germline, CDR1 is SEHNR and CDR2 is FQNEAQ (reference sequence).

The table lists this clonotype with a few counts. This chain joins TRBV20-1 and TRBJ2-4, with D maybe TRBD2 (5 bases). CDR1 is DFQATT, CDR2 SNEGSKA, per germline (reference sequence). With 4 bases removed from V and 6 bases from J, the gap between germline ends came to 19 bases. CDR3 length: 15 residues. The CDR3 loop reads CSATRSGIVSNIQYF. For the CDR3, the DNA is TGCAGTGCTACACGTTCCGGGATAGTGTCAAACATTCAGTACTTC.

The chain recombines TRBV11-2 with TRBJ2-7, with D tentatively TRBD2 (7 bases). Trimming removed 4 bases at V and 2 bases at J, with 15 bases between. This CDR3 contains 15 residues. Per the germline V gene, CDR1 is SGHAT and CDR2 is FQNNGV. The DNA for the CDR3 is TGTGCCAGCAGCTCAGCGCGGGGGCCGGCCTACGAGCAGTACTTC. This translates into CASSSARGPAYEQYF. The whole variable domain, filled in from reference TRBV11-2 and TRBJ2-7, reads EAGVAQSPRYKIIEKRQSVAFWCNPISGHATLYWYQQILGQGPKLLIQFQNNGVVDDSQLPKDRFSAERLKGVDSTLKIQPAKLEDSAVYLCASSSARGPAYEQYFGPGTRLTVT.

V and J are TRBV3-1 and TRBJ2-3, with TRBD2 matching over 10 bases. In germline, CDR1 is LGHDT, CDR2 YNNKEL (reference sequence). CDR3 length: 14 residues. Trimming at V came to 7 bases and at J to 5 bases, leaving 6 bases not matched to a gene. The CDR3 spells CASKMLAGEDTQYF. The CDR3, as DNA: TGTGCCAGCAAAATGCTAGCGGGAGAAGATACGCAGTATTTT.

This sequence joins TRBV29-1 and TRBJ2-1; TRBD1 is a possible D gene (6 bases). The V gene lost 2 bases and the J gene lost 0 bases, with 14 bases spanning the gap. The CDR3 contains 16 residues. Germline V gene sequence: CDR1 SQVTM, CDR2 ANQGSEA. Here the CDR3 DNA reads TGCAGCGTTGAATCGTGGCAGGGGAGCTCCTACAATGAGCAGTTCTTC. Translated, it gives CSVESWQGSSYNEQFF.